This T cell receptor beta chain was identified during a study of T cell responses to AZD1222 COVID-19 vaccine. Findings and caveats of the study: Vaccine-associated CD4 TCRs spanned spike, dominant at 160-218 and 743-854. Targets within unmutated variant regions were reportedly found for nearly half of spike-specific TCRs.

Looked up from germline, CDR1 is LNHDA and CDR2 is SQIVND (reference sequence). Trimming left V 6 bases short and J 4 bases short, with 15 bases between. The CDR3 runs to 15 residues. Sequenced by immunoSEQ multiplex PCR; TCRdb stores in-frame clones only, minus some. This sample has about 150,000 clones; under 95% occur once, and the top ten carry under 5.5%. Details on this clone: Its antigen is unknown.

The chain recombines TRBV19 with TRBJ2-2; D ambiguous. The starting material was peripheral blood, obtained on day 0 of AZD1222 vaccination. The sequence derives from an adult in good health. CDR3 in DNA: TGTGCCAGTAGAAATGGACCGGGCGGCACCGGGGAGCTGTTTTTT. Translation gives CASRNGPGGTGELFF.